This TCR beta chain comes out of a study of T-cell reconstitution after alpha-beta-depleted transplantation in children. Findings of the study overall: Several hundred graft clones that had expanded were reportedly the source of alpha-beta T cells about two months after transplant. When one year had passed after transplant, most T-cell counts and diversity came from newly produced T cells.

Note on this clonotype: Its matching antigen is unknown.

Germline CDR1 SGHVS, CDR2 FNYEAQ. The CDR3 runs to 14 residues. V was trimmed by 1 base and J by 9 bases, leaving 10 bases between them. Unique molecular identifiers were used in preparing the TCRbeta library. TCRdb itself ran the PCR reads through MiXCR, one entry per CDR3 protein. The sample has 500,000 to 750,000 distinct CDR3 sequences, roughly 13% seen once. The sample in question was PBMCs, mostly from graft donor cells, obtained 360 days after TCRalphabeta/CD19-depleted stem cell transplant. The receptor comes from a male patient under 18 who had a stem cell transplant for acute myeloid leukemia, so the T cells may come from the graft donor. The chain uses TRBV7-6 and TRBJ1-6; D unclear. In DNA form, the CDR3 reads TGTGCCAGCAGCTTAGAGCGGGCGGTTTCACCCCTCCACTTT. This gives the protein CASSLERAVSPLHF. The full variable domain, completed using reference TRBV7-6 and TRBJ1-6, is GAGVSQSPRYKVTKRGQDVALRCDPISGHVSLYWYRQALGQGPEFLTYFNYEAQQDKSGLPNDRFSAERPEGSISTLTIQRTEQRDSAMYRCASSLERAVSPLHFGNGTRLTVT.